This T cell receptor beta chain was identified during a study of blood T cell repertoires in COVID-19. Background on the study: Samples taken during acute and convalescent COVID-19 were collected in the United States, Italy and Spain.

Trimming pared 2 bases from V and 3 bases from J, leaving 14 bases between. The CDR3 runs to 15 residues. Germline loops: CDR1 LGHDT, CDR2 YNNKEL (reference sequence). Methods used by the authors: Counts of nucleated cells, estimated from reference gene primer amplification, were obtained. Sequenced by immunoSEQ multiplex PCR; TCRdb stores in-frame clones only, minus some. That table gives V, J and clone size, and the DNA gave D and trimming. In the table there are about 69,000 clones, 85% to 90% of which are singletons. The V call is TRBV3-1 (or the pseudogene TRBV3-2), the J call TRBJ2-7; the D gene is possibly TRBD2 (6 bases). The receptor was isolated from a man aged 50 to 59 with acute or convalescent COVID-19. Material: peripheral blood. CDR3 sequence (DNA): TGTGCCAGCAGCCAATTTAGACTCGGGGGCTACGAGCAGTACTTC. Protein product: CASSQFRLGGYEQYF.